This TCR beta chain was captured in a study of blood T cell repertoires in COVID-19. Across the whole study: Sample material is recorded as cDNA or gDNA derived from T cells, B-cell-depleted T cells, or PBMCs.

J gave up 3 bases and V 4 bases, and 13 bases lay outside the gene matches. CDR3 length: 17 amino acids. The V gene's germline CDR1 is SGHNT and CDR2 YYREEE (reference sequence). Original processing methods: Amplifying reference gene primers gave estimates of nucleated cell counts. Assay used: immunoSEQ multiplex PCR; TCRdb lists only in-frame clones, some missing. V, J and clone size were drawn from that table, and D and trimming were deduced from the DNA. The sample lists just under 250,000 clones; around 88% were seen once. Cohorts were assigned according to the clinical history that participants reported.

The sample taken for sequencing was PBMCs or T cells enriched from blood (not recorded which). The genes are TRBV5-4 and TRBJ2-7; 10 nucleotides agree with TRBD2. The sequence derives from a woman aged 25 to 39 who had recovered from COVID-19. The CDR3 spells CASSALDLAGVIYEQYF. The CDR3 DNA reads TGTGCCAGCAGCGCGTTGGATCTAGCGGGAGTAATCTACGAGCAGTACTTC.